Ten or more counts support the clone carrying this T cell receptor (beta chain). Its antigen is not known. Isolation recovered at least 7 million PBMCs from every sample. The data stem from a study of blood T cells in healthy people across ages. Trimming took 0 bases from V and 2 from J; bases not matched to a gene: 10. Germline values: CDR1 DFQATT, CDR2 SNEGSKA (reference sequence). The CDR3 has 17 residues. Sample-barcoded 5' priming and a J-beta primer mix drove a second PCR of about 7 to 11 cycles. The template-switch adaptor, which had 12 random nucleotides, put a tag on each cDNA molecule. TCRdb analysed the 5' RACE reads with MiXCR anew, one entry per CDR3 protein. The sample consists of about 570,000 distinct CDR3 sequences, 25% to 30% of them appearing once. Study results and caveats: When set beside aged donors, long-lived donors presented more naive CD4+ cells and higher diversity.

The sequence was obtained from a woman in her 70s in good health. This chain connects TRBV20-1 to TRBJ1-2, with 9 bases identical to TRBD1. Sequencing was done on a sample of blood. CDR3 residues: CSARDFRRDRVNYGYTF. CDR3 nucleotide sequence: TGCAGTGCTAGAGATTTTCGGCGGGACAGGGTAAACTATGGCTACACCTTC.